The present entry profiles one T cell receptor beta chain with its context. Recovery among Cohort 3 donors was established by two negative PCRs, clearance, or symptom resolution. The sample is drawn from a study of blood T cell repertoires in COVID-19. On the study more broadly: The samples span acute and convalescent COVID-19 from the United States, Italy and Spain.

Under the authors' procedure: Amplification from reference gene primers served as the basis for estimated nucleated cell counts. This table comes from immunoSEQ multiplex PCR, and its TCRdb copy is limited to in-frame clones, with some not included. From that table come the V and J calls and clone size; the DNA was used to work out D and trimming. Of over 400,000 clones listed, about 85% were seen once; the top ten hold 6.5% to 9.5%. The V gene end was trimmed by 5 bases and the J gene end by 4 bases; junction bases not matched to a gene: 4. The CDR3 spans 13 residues. Germline assignment: CDR1 ENHRY and CDR2 SYGVKD.

The TCR was taken from a woman aged 55-69 years who had recovered from COVID-19. The chain couples TRBV10-3 to TRBJ1-1, with TRBD1 identical over 7 bases. Sequenced material: PBMCs or T cells enriched from blood (not recorded which). This CDR3 is CAISWDSLTEAFF. CDR3 nucleotide sequence: TGTGCCATCAGTTGGGACAGCCTCACTGAAGCTTTCTTT.